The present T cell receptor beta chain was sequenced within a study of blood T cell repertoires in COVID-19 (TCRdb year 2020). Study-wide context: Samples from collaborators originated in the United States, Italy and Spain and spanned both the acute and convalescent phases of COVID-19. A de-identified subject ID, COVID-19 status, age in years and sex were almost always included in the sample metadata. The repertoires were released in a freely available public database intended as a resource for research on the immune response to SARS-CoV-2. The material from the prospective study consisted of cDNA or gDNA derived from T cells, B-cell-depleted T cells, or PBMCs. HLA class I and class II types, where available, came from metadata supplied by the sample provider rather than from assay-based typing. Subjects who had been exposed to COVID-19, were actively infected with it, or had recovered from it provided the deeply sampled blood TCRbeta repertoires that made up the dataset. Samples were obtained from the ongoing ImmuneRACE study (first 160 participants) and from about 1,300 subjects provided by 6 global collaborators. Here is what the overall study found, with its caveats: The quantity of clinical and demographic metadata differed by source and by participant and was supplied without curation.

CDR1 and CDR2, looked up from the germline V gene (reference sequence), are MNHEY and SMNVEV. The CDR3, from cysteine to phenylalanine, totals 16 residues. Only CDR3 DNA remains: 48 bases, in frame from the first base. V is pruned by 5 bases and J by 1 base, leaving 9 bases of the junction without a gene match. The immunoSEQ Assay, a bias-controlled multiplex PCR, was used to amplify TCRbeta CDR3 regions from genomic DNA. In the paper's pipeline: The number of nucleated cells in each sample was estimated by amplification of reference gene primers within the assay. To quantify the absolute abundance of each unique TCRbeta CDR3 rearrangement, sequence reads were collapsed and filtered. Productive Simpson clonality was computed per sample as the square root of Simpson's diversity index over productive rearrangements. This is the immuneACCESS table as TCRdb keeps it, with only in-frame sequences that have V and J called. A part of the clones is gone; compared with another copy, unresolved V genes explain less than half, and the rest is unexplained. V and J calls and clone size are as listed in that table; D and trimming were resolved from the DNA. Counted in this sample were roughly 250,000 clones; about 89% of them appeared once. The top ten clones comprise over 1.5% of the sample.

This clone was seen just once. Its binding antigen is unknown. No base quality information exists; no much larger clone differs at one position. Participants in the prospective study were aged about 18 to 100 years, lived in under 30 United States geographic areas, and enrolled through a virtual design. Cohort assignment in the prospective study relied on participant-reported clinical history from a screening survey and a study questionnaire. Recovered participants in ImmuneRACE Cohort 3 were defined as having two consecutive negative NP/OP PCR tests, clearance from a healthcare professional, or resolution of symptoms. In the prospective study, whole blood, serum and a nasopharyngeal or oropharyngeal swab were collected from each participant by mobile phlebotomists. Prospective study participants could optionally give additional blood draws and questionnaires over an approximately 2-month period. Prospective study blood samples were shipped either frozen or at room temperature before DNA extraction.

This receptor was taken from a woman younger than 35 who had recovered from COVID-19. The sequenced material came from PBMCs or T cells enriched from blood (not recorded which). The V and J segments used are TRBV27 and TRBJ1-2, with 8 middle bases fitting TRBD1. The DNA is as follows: TGTGCCAGCAGTGACAGGGGCCTAACTCATAACTATGGCTACACCTTC. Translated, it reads CASSDRGLTHNYGYTF.